At least ten counts were recorded for the clone carrying this T cell receptor beta chain. The output of every sequencing run, over 190 million TCR-beta sequences, came from 15-18 subjects. One entry per CDR3 protein, called by TCRdb with MiXCR from the 5' RACE reads. Of roughly 44,000 distinct CDR3 sequences in the sample, roughly 6.3% were seen once. This specimen belongs to a study of neurological immune-mediated disorders. A blood bank in Maryland, USA, provided the volunteers who served as healthy controls. Input was 1 million sorted T cells, either CD4+ or CD8+. Sequencing was done on a sample of CD4+ T cells from blood. This TCR was sampled from a woman between 35 and 50 years old in good health.

CDR3 sequence (DNA): TGCAGTGCTGGCCACCTGGGGGGGGGCGAGCAGTACTTC. It encodes CSAGHLGGGEQYF. This rearrangement joins TRBV20-1 to TRBJ2-7; 7 nucleotides match TRBD2. After removal of 5 bases from V and 6 bases from J, the junction contained 10 bases not matched to a gene. The germline V gene has CDR1 DFQATT and CDR2 SNEGSKA (reference sequence). This CDR3 is built from 13 residues.